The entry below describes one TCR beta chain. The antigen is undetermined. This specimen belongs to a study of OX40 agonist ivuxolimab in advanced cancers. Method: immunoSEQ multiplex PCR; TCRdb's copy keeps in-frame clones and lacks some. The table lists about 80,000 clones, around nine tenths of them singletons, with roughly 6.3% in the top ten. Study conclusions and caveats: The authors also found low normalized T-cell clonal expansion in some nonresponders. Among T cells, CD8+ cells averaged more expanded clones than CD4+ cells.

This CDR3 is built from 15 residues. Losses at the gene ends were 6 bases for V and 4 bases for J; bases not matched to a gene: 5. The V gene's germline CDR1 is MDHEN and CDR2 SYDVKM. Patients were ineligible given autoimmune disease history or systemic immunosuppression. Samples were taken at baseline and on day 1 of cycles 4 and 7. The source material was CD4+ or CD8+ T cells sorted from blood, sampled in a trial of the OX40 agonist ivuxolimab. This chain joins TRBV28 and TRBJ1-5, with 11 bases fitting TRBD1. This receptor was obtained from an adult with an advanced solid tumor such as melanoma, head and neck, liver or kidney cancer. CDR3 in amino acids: CASSLGTGGNQPQHF. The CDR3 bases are TGTGCCAGCAGCCTCGGGACAGGGGGAAATCAGCCCCAGCATTTT.